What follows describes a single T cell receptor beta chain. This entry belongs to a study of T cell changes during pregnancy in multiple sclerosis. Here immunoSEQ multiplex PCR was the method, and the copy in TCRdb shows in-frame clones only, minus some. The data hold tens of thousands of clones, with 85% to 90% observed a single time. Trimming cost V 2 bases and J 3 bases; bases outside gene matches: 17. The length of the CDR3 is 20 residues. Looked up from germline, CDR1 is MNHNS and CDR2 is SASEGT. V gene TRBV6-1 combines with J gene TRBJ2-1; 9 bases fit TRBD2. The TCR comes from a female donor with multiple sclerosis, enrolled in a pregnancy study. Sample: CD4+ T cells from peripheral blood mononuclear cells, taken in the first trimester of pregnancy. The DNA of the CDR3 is TGTGCCAGCAGTGAACTGGGCAGGGGAAGACTAGCGGCCAGCTACAATGAGCAGTTCTTC. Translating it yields CASSELGRGRLAASYNEQFF.